This record covers a single TCR beta chain. Antigen: not known. This sample stems from a study of cytomegalovirus exposure and HLA in healthy donors. The study ran its PCR with 60 Vbeta and 13 Jbeta primers. Profiled with immunoSEQ multiplex PCR; TCRdb holds only in-frame clones, not every one. The repertoire includes more than 75,000 clones, about 68% of them detected once, and roughly 9.1% sits in the top ten. Study observations and caveats: Presence/absence results assume similar sequencing depth per donor, which may not hold. Altogether, about 160 TCR beta chains were recorded as cytomegalovirus-associated. Available immune exposure information was restricted to CMV serostatus only.

Trimming removed 3 bases from V and 3 bases from J; junction bases left unmatched: 6. CDR3 length: 16 amino acids. Germline-derived CDR1 and CDR2 are SGHTA and FQGNSA. This chain uses TRBV7-2 with TRBJ1-1, with 11 bases lining up with TRBD1. The sample consisted of PBMCs. The clonotype originates from a man aged 35 to 55 in good health and CMV-seropositive. CDR3 protein: CASSLGQGGVYTEAFF. DNA for the CDR3: TGTGCCAGCAGCTTGGGACAGGGGGGTGTTTACACTGAAGCTTTCTTT.